This is a list of T cell receptor beta chains from one sample in a study of blood T cell repertoires in COVID-19. The data were produced by immunoSEQ multiplex PCR, yet TCRdb's version contains in-frame clones alone and is incomplete. The table includes approximately 250,000 clones, around 84% detected once. What was sequenced was peripheral blood. These receptors were obtained from a man aged 55 to 70 with acute or convalescent COVID-19. Each CDR3 is given with its conserved first and last residue. Each record gives: J gene, V gene, D gene, CDR3 protein, CDR3 DNA. The D gene is left open where the match is weak.

>TRBJ2-2|TRBV7-9|-
CASRQGGAGELFF
TGTGCCAGCAGGCAAGGGGGTGCCGGGGAGCTGTTTTTT
>TRBJ2-1|TRBV5-8|-
CASRAGLPGHNEQFF
TGTGCCAGCAGGGCGGGACTCCCGGGGCACAATGAGCAGTTCTTC
>TRBJ2-4|TRBV27|TRBD2
CASRTSGSPPTYSLAKNIQYF
TGTGCCAGCAGGACTAGCGGGAGCCCCCCGACCTACTCTTTAGCCAAAAACATTCAGTACTTC
>TRBJ2-3|TRBV5-1|TRBD2
CASSLLAGGTDTQYF
TGCGCCAGCAGCCTACTAGCGGGGGGGACAGATACGCAGTATTTT
>TRBJ2-3|TRBV19|TRBD2
CASTPGTTTDTQYF
TGTGCCAGTACCCCAGGGACTACCACAGATACGCAGTATTTT
>TRBJ1-4|TRBV5-5|TRBD1
CASSPPTGVPEKLFF
TGTGCCAGCAGCCCCCCGACAGGGGTTCCCGAAAAACTGTTTTTT
>TRBJ2-3|TRBV7-9|TRBD2
CASSKVSGGTDTQYF
TGTGCCAGCAGCAAAGTTAGCGGGGGCACAGATACGCAGTATTTT
>TRBJ1-5|TRBV6-2/TRBV6-3|-
CASSYGFSAGSNQPQHF
TGTGCCAGCAGTTACGGGTTCTCGGCAGGGTCCAATCAGCCCCAGCATTTT
>TRBJ1-5|TRBV19|-
CASRNRDAPIDNSNQPQHF
TGTGCCAGTAGGAACAGGGACGCCCCCATTGACAATAGCAATCAGCCCCAGCATTTT
>TRBJ2-3|TRBV3-1/TRBV3-2|TRBD2
CASSQAIAGGTDTQYF
TGTGCCAGCAGCCAAGCTATAGCGGGGGGCACAGATACGCAGTATTTT
>TRBJ1-3|TRBV29-1|-
CSVVRGGNTIYF
TGCAGCGTAGTCAGGGGCGGAAACACCATATATTTT